These 7 T cell receptor beta chains share one sample of origin, sequenced in a study of neoadjuvant anti-PD-1 for oral cavity cancer. Assay: immunoSEQ multiplex PCR; the TCRdb copy retains only in-frame clones and omits some. Of around 12,000 clones listed, roughly 60% are singletons. The sequences come from tumor tissue, collected before nivolumab (anti-PD-1) treatment. The receptors come from a person between 35 and 79 years old with oral cavity squamous cell carcinoma. The donor label of this sample is uncertain.

The chain employs TRBV19 and TRBJ2-5; 8 positions agree with TRBD1. This CDR3 comprises 13 residues. V was clipped by 6 bases and J by 2 bases; unmatched bases: 2. Germline CDR1 and CDR2: LNHDA and SQIVND (reference sequence). Written as DNA, the CDR3 is TGTGCCAGTAGCCGGGACAGGCAAGAGACCCAGTACTTC. Translated, it gives CASSRDRQETQYF.

This rearrangement joins TRBV19 to TRBJ2-3; D is possibly TRBD1 or TRBD2 (5 bases each). V gave up 1 base and J gave up 2 bases, with 7 bases separating them. Germline-derived CDR1 and CDR2 are LNHDA and SQIVND (reference sequence). The CDR3 spans 14 residues. The CDR3: CASSIGGTTDTQYF. As DNA, the CDR3 is TGTGCCAGTAGTATAGGGGGGACCACAGATACGCAGTATTTT.

V gene TRBV5-6 combines with J gene TRBJ2-7; TRBD2 matches at 7 bases. Per the germline V gene, CDR1 is SGHDT and CDR2 is YYEEEE. After removal of 0 bases from V and 0 bases from J, the junction contained 6 bases not matched to a gene. This CDR3 region has 16 residues. CDR3 protein: CASSLGILASSYEQYF. The CDR3 DNA reads as TGTGCCAGCAGCTTGGGGATACTAGCGAGCTCCTACGAGCAGTACTTC.

The J gene is TRBJ1-2, the V gene TRBV19, with D possibly TRBD1 on 5 matching bases. The CDR3 is 13 residues long. The V end was cut by 3 bases, the J end by 5 bases, with 10 bases between. CDR1 is LNHDA, CDR2 SQIVND, per germline (reference sequence). CDR3 DNA: TGTGCCAGTAGTATCCCGGGACGTTATGGCTACACCTTC. Translating it yields CASSIPGRYGYTF.

This clone was recorded once. V usage is TRBV28 and J usage is TRBJ2-7; unclear D gene. V was shortened by 3 bases and J by 0 bases, with 9 bases between the two germline ends. The CDR3 length is 14 residues. Looked up from germline, CDR1 is MDHEN and CDR2 is SYDVKM. The CDR3 nucleotides read TGTGCCAGCAGTTTCCAAGGAACCTCCTACGAGCAGTACTTC. As protein: CASSFQGTSYEQYF.

The rearrangement joins TRBV5-1 to TRBJ2-5; D could derive from TRBD1 or TRBD2 (6 bases each). From germline, CDR1 is SGHRS and CDR2 YFSETQ. The CDR3 has 15 residues. V was shortened by 6 bases and J by 1 base, with 16 bases between the two germline ends. In DNA form, the CDR3 reads TGCGCCAGCACCGGGGGCTTGCGGTTCCAAGAGACCCAGTACTTC. It encodes CASTGGLRFQETQYF.

The chain recombines TRBV6-5 with TRBJ2-1; perhaps TRBD2 as D (6 bases). Germline CDR1 is MNHEY and CDR2 is SVGAGI. The CDR3 extends over 14 amino acids. V lost 4 bases to trimming and J lost 6 bases, with 13 bases between them. The CDR3: CASSFRESINEQFF. The CDR3 DNA follows: TGTGCCAGCAGTTTTCGGGAGTCGATCAATGAGCAGTTCTTC.